This T cell receptor beta chain is drawn from a study of blood T cell repertoires in COVID-19. About the research overall: Whether acute or convalescent, the COVID-19 samples came from the United States, Italy and Spain. PBMCs, B-cell-depleted T cells, or T cells provided the cDNA or gDNA that made up the material.

Source study methods: Reference gene primers were amplified, and this amplification served to estimate nucleated cell counts. TCRdb's copy holds only in-frame clones and misses some; the assay was immunoSEQ multiplex PCR. For V, J and clone size, that table is used; D and trimming come from the DNA. Among 70,000 to 80,000 clones listed, 75% to 90% were seen once. From germline, CDR1 is SGHTA and CDR2 FQGNSA. V gave up 1 base and J gave up 3 bases; unmatched junction bases: 7. The CDR3 extends over 16 amino acids. This clonotype originated in a human donor in a cohort sampled during active COVID-19. This chain connects TRBV7-2 to TRBJ2-3; 7 bases agree with TRBD1. The material sequenced was peripheral blood. Here the CDR3 DNA reads TGTGCCAGCAGCTTAGTGCCGGGACAGCTTACAGATACGCAGTATTTT. It specifies CASSLVPGQLTDTQYF.